This T cell receptor beta chain was obtained from a study of vaccination and CD4 T cells after COVID-19. Whole-study context: As their vaccination, participants received two doses of either BNT162b2 or mRNA-1273 vaccine. The post-vaccine samples came a median roughly 79 days after dose two (range 14 to 241).

This CDR3 has 15 residues. Trimming left V 1 base short and J 4 bases short, with 13 bases between. CDR1 and CDR2 from the germline V gene are LGHNA and YSLEER. Sequencing of DNA taken from cultured CD4+ T cells relied on the Oncomine TCR Beta short-read assay. In TCRdb, the PCR reads were re-called with MiXCR into one record per CDR3 protein. The sample contains about 11,000 distinct CDR3 sequences, around 59% of which appear only once. Stated treatment: roughly 10-day PBMC culture with coronavirus spike peptide pools or control peptides (ViraFEST assay). On this clonotype: Its antigen remains unknown.

Sequenced: CD4+ T cells from blood, cultured in vitro. The V and J genes are TRBV4-3 and TRBJ1-1; no clear D gene. This TCR derives from a human donor who had recovered from COVID-19. As DNA, the CDR3 is TGCGCCAGCAGCCAAGGACAACAATTCGGCACTGAAGCTTTCTTT. Amino acid sequence: CASSQGQQFGTEAFF.